This TCR beta chain was recovered during a study of T cell changes during pregnancy in multiple sclerosis. The assay was immunoSEQ multiplex PCR, and TCRdb's table has in-frame clones only and misses some. This sample has fewer than 85,000 clones; around nine tenths occur once, and the top ten carry 1.6%. The CDR3 is 16 residues long. Per germline, CDR1 SEHNR and CDR2 FQNEAQ (reference sequence). Trimming pared 4 bases from V and 2 bases from J, leaving 18 bases between. This specimen consisted of peripheral blood, obtained in the first trimester of pregnancy. This sequence joins TRBV7-9 and TRBJ2-7; no reliable D call. The sequence was collected from a female donor in good health, enrolled as a control in a pregnancy study. The CDR3 is CASSSPHESHPYEQYF. As DNA, the CDR3 is TGTGCCAGCAGCTCCCCTCATGAGAGTCATCCCTACGAGCAGTACTTC.